This entry concerns a single T cell receptor beta chain. Its antigen is still unknown. This sample stems from a study of T cell responses to AZD1222 COVID-19 vaccine. The study, taken as a whole, reports: There were repertoire samples only from the period after the peak T cell response. Only a handful of AZD1222 recipients, roughly six in all, had baseline seropositivity. Donors, mostly white British, included more females; clonal diversity was possibly underestimated. Variant regions that are unmutated are reportedly the target of nearly half of spike-specific TCRs.

Sequencing was performed with immunoSEQ multiplex PCR; in TCRdb, only in-frame clones are kept and a portion is missing. The table has about 97,000 clones, around nine tenths seen once. The CDR3 spans 13 residues. This TCR came from an adult in good health. The chain combines TRBV21-1 with TRBJ1-3; the DNA was not compared with TRBD1, the D call given in the table. TRBV21-1 is a pseudogene segment. The specimen was peripheral blood, collected on day 0 of AZD1222 vaccination. CDR3 residues: CAGEGTGGDTIYF. The CDR3 DNA sequence: TGTGCCGGCGAGGGGACAGGGGGAGACACCATATATTTT.